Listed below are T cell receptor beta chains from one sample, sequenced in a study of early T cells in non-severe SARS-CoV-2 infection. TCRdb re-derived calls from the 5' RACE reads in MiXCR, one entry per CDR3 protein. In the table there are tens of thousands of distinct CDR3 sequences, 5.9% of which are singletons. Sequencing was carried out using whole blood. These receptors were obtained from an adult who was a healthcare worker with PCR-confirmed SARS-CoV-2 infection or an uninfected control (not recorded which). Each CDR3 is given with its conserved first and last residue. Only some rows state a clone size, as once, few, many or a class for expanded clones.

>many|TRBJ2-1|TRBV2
CASSEEAETYNEQFF
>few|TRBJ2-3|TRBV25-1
CASSDPGQVTDTQYF
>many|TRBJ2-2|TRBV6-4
CASQEDGGNTGELFF
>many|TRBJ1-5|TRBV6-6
CASSYGTGYQPQHF
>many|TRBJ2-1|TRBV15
CATSRGRGTSGRRYNEQFF
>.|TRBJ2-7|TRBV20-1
CSAPGHGANEQYF
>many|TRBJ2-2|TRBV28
CASTPEPATGELFF
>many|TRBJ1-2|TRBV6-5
CASSPQGIGYTF
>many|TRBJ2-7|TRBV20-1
CSARSLASYEQYF
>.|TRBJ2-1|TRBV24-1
CATAARERVDEQFF
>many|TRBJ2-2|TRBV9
CASSVKWQPGAGELFF
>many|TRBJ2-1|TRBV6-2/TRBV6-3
CASRQNRVGDEQFF
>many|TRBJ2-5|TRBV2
CASSALQETQYF
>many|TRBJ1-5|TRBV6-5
CASRYAGDDQPQHF
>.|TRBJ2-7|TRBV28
CASNQGETYEQYF
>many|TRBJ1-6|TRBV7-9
CASSQDGGSSPLHF
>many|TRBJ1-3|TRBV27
CASSGQGIYGNTIYF
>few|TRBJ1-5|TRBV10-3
CAISADGSNQPQHF
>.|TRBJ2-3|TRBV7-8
CASSPGLDTQYF
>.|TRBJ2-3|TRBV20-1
CSARFSSADTQYF
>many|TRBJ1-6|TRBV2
CASTYRGSENSPLHF
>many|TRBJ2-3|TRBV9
CASSVESWGADTQYF
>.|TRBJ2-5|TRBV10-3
CAIKGTSEQETQYF
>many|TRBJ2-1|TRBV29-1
CSVGSIAGRNEQFF
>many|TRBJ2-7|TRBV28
CASSFARRTYEQYF
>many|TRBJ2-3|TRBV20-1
CSASLAEYTQYF
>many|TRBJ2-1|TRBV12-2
CASRLASGRAYNEQFF
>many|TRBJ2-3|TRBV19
CASRGPPGPDTQYF
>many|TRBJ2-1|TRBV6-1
CASSEEGVEQFF
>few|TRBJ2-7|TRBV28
CASSLFGLAAYEQYF
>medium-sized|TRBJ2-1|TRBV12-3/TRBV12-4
CASELANEQFF
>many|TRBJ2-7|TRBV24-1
CATSDSGTISEQYF
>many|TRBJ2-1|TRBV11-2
CASKSGDRDNEQFF
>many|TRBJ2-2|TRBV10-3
CASGSSTGELFF
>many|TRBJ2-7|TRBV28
CASSLDRDRGGEQYF
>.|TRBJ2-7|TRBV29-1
CSVEDQGTDTYEQYF
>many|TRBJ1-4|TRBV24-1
CATSGRADEKLFF
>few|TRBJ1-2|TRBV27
CASSPELGLGYTF
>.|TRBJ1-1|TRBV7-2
CASSLGGRETEAFF
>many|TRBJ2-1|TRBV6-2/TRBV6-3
CASSSLAGMVNEQFF
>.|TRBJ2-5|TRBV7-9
CASSPMDSETQYF
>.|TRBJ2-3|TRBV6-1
CASLDKLTDTQYF
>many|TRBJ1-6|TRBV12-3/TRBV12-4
CASSLGGTHNSPLHF
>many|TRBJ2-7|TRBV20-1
CSGGQGDYEQYF
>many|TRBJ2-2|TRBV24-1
CATSDPDRYTGELFF
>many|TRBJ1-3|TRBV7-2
CASRDEGSPPWDTIYF
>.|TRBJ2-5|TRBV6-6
CASSYLPGRKEETQYF
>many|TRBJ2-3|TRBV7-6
CASSPGGGIGTDTQYF
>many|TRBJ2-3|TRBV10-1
CASSATASGLTDTQYF
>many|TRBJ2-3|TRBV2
CASSLQGGGTDTQYF
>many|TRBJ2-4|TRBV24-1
CATSDSSQGRRTSKNIQYF
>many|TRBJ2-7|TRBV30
CAWSVRGYEQYF
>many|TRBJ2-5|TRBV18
CASSPPSEETQYF
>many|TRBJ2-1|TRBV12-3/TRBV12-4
CASSLSVGPHEQFF
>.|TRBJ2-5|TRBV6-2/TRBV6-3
CASRDRETQYF
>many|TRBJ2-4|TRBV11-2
CASSLSLAKNIQYF
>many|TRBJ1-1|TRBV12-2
CASRFNLRQRTLKLFF
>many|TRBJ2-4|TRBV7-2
CASSLVRSEIQYF
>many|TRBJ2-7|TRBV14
CASSQRGQASSYEQYF